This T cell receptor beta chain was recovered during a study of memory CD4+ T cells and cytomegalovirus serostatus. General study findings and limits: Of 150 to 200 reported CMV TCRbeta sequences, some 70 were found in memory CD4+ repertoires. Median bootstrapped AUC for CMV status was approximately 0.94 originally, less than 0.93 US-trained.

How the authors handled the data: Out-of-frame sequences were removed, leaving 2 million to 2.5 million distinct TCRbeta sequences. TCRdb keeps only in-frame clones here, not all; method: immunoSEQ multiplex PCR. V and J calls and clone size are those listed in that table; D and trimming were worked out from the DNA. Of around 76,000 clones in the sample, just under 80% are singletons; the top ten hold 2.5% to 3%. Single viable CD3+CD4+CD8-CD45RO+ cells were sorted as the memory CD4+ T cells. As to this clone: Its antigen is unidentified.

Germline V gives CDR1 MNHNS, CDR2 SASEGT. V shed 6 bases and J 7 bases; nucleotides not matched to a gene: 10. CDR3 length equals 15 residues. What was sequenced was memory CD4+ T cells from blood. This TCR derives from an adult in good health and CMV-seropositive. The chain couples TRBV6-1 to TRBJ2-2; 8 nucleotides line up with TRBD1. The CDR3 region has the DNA TGTGCCAGCAGGATGAGACAGGGGCCCGGCGGGGAGCTGTTTTTT. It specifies CASRMRQGPGGELFF.